The 29 T cell receptor beta chains below all came from one sample that was sequenced in a study of metastatic and nonmetastatic thyroid tumors. From the PCR reads, TCRdb re-called clones with MiXCR. The top ten hold roughly 4% of the sample, which has 100,000 or so clones, 14% to 15% seen once. No treatment had been given to any patient before thyroid surgery. The material sequenced was blood. These receptor sequences come from a female donor with papillary thyroid cancer or a benign thyroid nodule (not recorded which). Some clones in this sample may be carry-over from other donors' samples.

This clone was counted ten times or more. The chain carries TRBV7-6 and TRBJ1-2; 9 nucleotides agree with TRBD1. The CDR3 sequence is 14 residues long. V was pared by 5 bases and J by 3 bases, with 4 bases of the junction left unmatched. Per germline, CDR1 SGHVS and CDR2 FNYEAQ. CDR3 DNA sequence: TGTGCCAGCAGCCCCTGGACAGGGGACTATGGCTACACCTTC. Protein sequence: CASSPWTGDYGYTF.

Regarding this clone: Possible read error: a much larger clone is one base away. The sample contains more than one DNA sequence encoding this CDR3. The chain carries TRBV20-1 and TRBJ1-4; no reliable D call. This CDR3 comprises 13 residues. Germline V gene lookup returns CDR1 DFQATT and CDR2 SNEGSKA (reference sequence). The CDR3, as DNA: TGCAGTGCTAGGATCAGCCGGTATGAAAAGCTGTTTTTT. This gives the protein CSARISRYEKLFF.

This clone showed up just a few times. A read error may explain this, as a much larger clone is one base away. This sample also contains other DNA sequences that code for the same CDR3. The chain carries TRBV12-3 or TRBV12-4 and TRBJ2-3; a weak D match, TRBD2 (6 bases). This CDR3 comprises 16 residues. Trimming took 5 bases from V and 3 from J, leaving 18 bases between them. CDR3 in amino acids: CASSPSGEEGTDTQYF. The CDR3 nucleotides read TGTGCCAGCAGTCCATCAGGCGAGGAGGGAACAGATACGCAGTATTTT.

The genes are TRBV5-4 and TRBJ2-1; D is ambiguous. The length of the CDR3 is 16 residues. Trimming took 0 bases from V and 0 from J, leaving 10 bases between them. Germline assignment: CDR1 SGHNT and CDR2 YYREEE (reference sequence). The CDR3 sequence is CASSLVGPSSYNEQFF. CDR3 in DNA: TGTGCCAGCAGCTTGGTTGGCCCGAGCTCCTACAATGAGCAGTTCTTC.

In its sample, this clone was seen many times. The V call is TRBV6-5, the J call TRBJ2-1; 10 bases are shared with TRBD2. The CDR3 has 15 residues. Trimming cost V 0 bases and J 10 bases; bases outside gene matches: 6. The germline V gene has CDR1 MNHEY and CDR2 SVGAGI. The CDR3 region is CASSYSKNSGGEQFF. The CDR3 DNA is TGTGCCAGCAGTTACTCGAAGAATAGCGGGGGGGAGCAGTTCTTC.

This clone came up many times. The rearrangement uses TRBV5-6 and TRBJ1-5; no reliable D call. Germline assignment: CDR1 SGHDT and CDR2 YYEEEE. V lost 2 bases to trimming and J lost 7 bases, with 10 bases between them. CDR3 length equals 13 residues. The CDR3 loop reads CASSFGGSQPQHF. CDR3 nucleotides: TGTGCCAGCAGCTTCGGAGGGTCCCAGCCCCAGCATTTT.

This clone showed up many times. The V gene is TRBV27, the J gene TRBJ1-1; 7 nucleotides align to TRBD1. The junction had 11 bases not matched to a gene; V was cut back by 5 bases and J by 5 bases. Germline V gene data show CDR1 as MNHEY and CDR2 as SMNVEV (reference sequence). This CDR3 is built from 15 residues. CDR3 residues: CASSPNRGRGTEAFF. In nucleotides, the CDR3 is TGTGCCAGCAGTCCAAACAGGGGAAGAGGAACTGAAGCTTTCTTT.

This clone was recorded many times. The V gene is TRBV6-1, the J gene TRBJ1-5, with 7 bases matching TRBD1. With V trimmed by 5 bases and J by 0 bases, 4 bases remained unmatched. The length of the CDR3 is 15 residues. CDR1 is MNHNS, CDR2 SASEGT, per germline. DNA of the CDR3: TGTGCCAGCAGTTTCCGACAGGGTAGCAATCAGCCCCAGCATTTT. Encoded protein: CASSFRQGSNQPQHF.

Notes on this clone: A clone one base away is much larger, so this may be a read error. The chain employs TRBV20-1 and TRBJ2-3; D might be TRBD2 (6 bases). Germline V gene lookup returns CDR1 DFQATT and CDR2 SNEGSKA (reference sequence). The CDR3 runs 15 residues. Trimming removed 6 bases at V and 0 bases at J, with 16 bases between. The CDR3 DNA sequence: TGCAGTGCGGATTCGGCGGGGCATAGCACAGATACGCAGTATTTT. Encoded protein: CSADSAGHSTDTQYF.

This clone has at least ten counts. The rearrangement joins TRBV20-1 to TRBJ2-5; TRBD2 matches 7 bases. The CDR3 extends over 13 amino acids. Germline values: CDR1 DFQATT, CDR2 SNEGSKA (reference sequence). The J segment lost 5 bases and the V segment lost 8 bases, leaving 11 bases of the junction unmatched. CDR3: CSPQRGPGETQYF. The CDR3 DNA reads TGCAGTCCCCAGCGGGGCCCAGGGGAGACCCAGTACTTC.

This clone was recorded many times. The DNA of the CDR3 is TGCAGTGCCCCGTGGTGGCAGGGGGCGCGATCCGAGCAGTACTTC. The encoded protein is CSAPWWQGARSEQYF. This chain uses TRBV20-1 with TRBJ2-7; 8 bases align to TRBD1. The CDR3 totals 15 residues. Germline-derived CDR1 and CDR2 are DFQATT and SNEGSKA (reference sequence). V gave up 6 bases and J gave up 6 bases; unmatched junction bases: 16.

This clone was detected ten times or more. Other DNA sequences in the sample encode the same CDR3. The V call is TRBV7-9, the J call TRBJ1-1; 7 bases map to TRBD1. Germline assignment: CDR1 SEHNR and CDR2 FQNEAQ (reference sequence). The CDR3 length is 15 residues. The V gene end was trimmed by 4 bases and the J gene end by 4 bases; junction bases not matched to a gene: 9. DNA of the CDR3: TGTGCCAGCAGCTGGGTGACAGGGATGAGCACTGAAGCTTTCTTT. The encoded protein is CASSWVTGMSTEAFF.

This clone was counted a few times. A much larger clone lies one base from this, so it may be a read error. This chain joins TRBV7-6 and TRBJ2-3; 14 bases agree with TRBD2. CDR1 is SGHVS, CDR2 FNYEAQ, per germline. The CDR3 has 18 residues. The CDR3 DNA follows: TGTGCCAGCATCTTAGGACTAGCGGGGGGACCTGACTTAGATACGCAGTATTTT. Its translation is CASILGLAGGPDLDTQYF.

This clone was observed a few times. An end of the junction does not agree with germline; a read error may underlie this. The chain links TRBV6-1 to TRBJ1-2, with D unclear. The germline V gene has CDR1 MNHNS and CDR2 SASEGT. The CDR3 is 13 amino acids. The CDR3 here is CASSSPSGYGYTF. The CDR3 DNA reads TGTGCCAGCAGCTCCCCCAGCGGCTATGGATACACCTTC.

This clone was detected ten times or more. The rearrangement links TRBV9 to TRBJ2-7; the D gene could be TRBD1 or TRBD2 (6 bases each). Germline CDR1 is SGDLS and CDR2 is YYNGEE. V lost 1 base and J lost 3, with 11 bases in between. The CDR3 is made up of 14 amino acids. The CDR3 protein is CASSVTGDNYEQYF. Written as DNA, the CDR3 is TGTGCCAGCAGCGTAACGGGGGACAACTACGAGCAGTACTTC.

In regard to this clone: The CDR3 carries no conserved terminal phenylalanine or tryptophan, so it likely arises from a read error. V is TRBV28 and J is TRBJ2-7; a weak D match, TRBD2 (5 bases). There are 16 residues in the CDR3. V was trimmed by 4 bases and J by 0 bases, leaving 16 bases between them. The germline CDR1 and CDR2 sequences are MDHEN and SYDVKM. The chain's CDR3 is CASSSYGEAGSYEQYL. CDR3 sequence (DNA): TGTGCCAGCAGTTCCTACGGGGAAGCTGGCTCCTACGAGCAGTACCTC.

There are many counts of this clone. The rearrangement joins TRBV3-1 to TRBJ1-2; D not resolved. Germline V CDR1 and CDR2: LGHDT, YNNKEL (reference sequence). V dropped 4 bases and J dropped 9 bases, with 12 bases sitting between them. The CDR3 is 12 residues long. CDR3 sequence: CASSRTRTRYTF. In nucleotides, the CDR3 is TGTGCCAGCAGCCGTACTAGGACGCGCTACACCTTC.

The chain carries TRBV6-1 and TRBJ2-3, with no clear D. Germline CDR1 and CDR2: MNHNS and SASEGT. The length of the CDR3 is 17 residues. V shed 3 bases and J shed 0 bases, with 16 bases lying between them. The chain's CDR3 is CASSDMAIVFSTDTQYF. The CDR3 nucleotides are TGTGCCAGCAGTGACATGGCTATCGTGTTTAGCACAGATACGCAGTATTTT.

Concerning this clone: A much bigger clone sits one base away, suggesting this may be a read error. The chain uses TRBV20-1 and TRBJ1-6; TRBD1 might be the D (5 bases). The DNA end is more similar to TRBJ1-1, so the J call may be wrong. Germline V lookup: CDR1 DFQATT, CDR2 SNEGSKA (reference sequence). The CDR3 consists of 12 residues. CDR3: CSAHRGDTEAFF. The CDR3 DNA reads as TGCAGTGCCCACCGGGGGGACACTGAAGCTTTCTTT.

There are many counts of this clone. The J gene is TRBJ2-7, the V gene TRBV11-1; a possible D gene is TRBD1 (6 bases). CDR3 length: 12 amino acids. Per the germline V gene, CDR1 is SGHAT and CDR2 is FQDESV (reference sequence). V was shortened by 5 bases and J by 13 bases, with 18 bases between the two germline ends. CDR3: CASSNFQGSTYF. In nucleotides, the CDR3 is TGTGCCAGCAGCAATTTCCAGGGGAGCACCTACTTC.

This clone appeared a few times. An end of the junction does not agree with germline; a read error may underlie this. V and J are TRBV27 and TRBJ1-2; D is unresolved. CDR1 is MNHEY and CDR2 is SMNVEV in the germline V gene (reference sequence). The CDR3 spans 14 residues. The CDR3 sequence is CASSLARSNYVYTF. The CDR3 DNA follows: TGTGCCAGCAGTTTAGCAAGGTCGAACTATGTCTACACCTTC.

In this sample, this clone turned up many times. The rearrangement links TRBV12-3 or TRBV12-4 to TRBJ2-7, with TRBD2 identical over 9 bases. Trimming cost V 3 bases and J 4 bases; bases outside gene matches: 13. This CDR3 has 17 amino acids. CDR3 protein: CASSLRGGRNLGYEQYF. The CDR3 bases are TGTGCCAGCAGTTTGCGGGGGGGCCGCAACTTGGGATACGAGCAGTACTTC.

This clone was counted many times. This chain links TRBV5-1 with TRBJ1-1; D is perhaps TRBD1 (5 bases). The germline V gene encodes CDR1 SGHRS and CDR2 YFSETQ. The CDR3 runs 13 residues. The V gene lost 4 bases and the J gene lost 7 bases, with 14 bases spanning the gap. This chain's CDR3 is CASSGGTFYEAFF. Written as DNA, the CDR3 is TGCGCCAGCAGCGGGGGGACGTTTTATGAAGCTTTCTTT.

At least ten counts were recorded for this clone. The J gene is TRBJ2-3, the V gene TRBV11-2; D uncertain. CDR3 length: 15 amino acids. Trimming removed 5 bases from V and 1 base from J, with 13 bases in between. The germline CDR1 and CDR2 sequences are SGHAT and FQNNGV. CDR3 bases: TGTGCCAGCAGCCCCGCAACTCGGGGCACAGATACGCAGTATTTT. This translates into CASSPATRGTDTQYF.

For this clone: A much larger clone sits a single nucleotide away, making a read error possible. V is TRBV18 and J is TRBJ1-1; D is unresolved. CDR3 length: 13 amino acids. Per the germline V gene, CDR1 is KGHSH and CDR2 is LQKENI. CDR3 protein: CASSLSGDTEASF. The CDR3 DNA sequence: TGTGCCAGCTCACTATCGGGTGACACTGAAGCTTCCTTT.

This clone was observed many times. This sequence joins TRBV3-1 and TRBJ1-1, with D unresolved. The germline CDR1 and CDR2 sequences are LGHDT and YNNKEL (reference sequence). The CDR3 spans 14 residues. V was trimmed by 2 bases and J by 11 bases, leaving 18 bases between them. CDR3 amino acids: CASSQFSGAGMAFF. In nucleotides, the CDR3 is TGTGCCAGCAGCCAATTCAGCGGTGCGGGGATGGCTTTCTTT.

This clone showed up many times. The chain recombines TRBV11-2 with TRBJ2-5; no definite D call. The CDR3 has 13 residues. With 5 bases removed from V and 3 bases from J, the gap between germline ends came to 10 bases. Germline V lookup: CDR1 SGHAT, CDR2 FQNNGV. The CDR3 sequence is CASSLTPEETQYF. CDR3 coding DNA: TGTGCCAGCAGCCTAACCCCCGAAGAGACCCAGTACTTC.

In its sample, this clone was seen many times. CDR3 loop: CAWSRDSNSYEQYF. For the CDR3, the DNA is TGTGCCTGGAGTAGAGACTCAAACTCCTACGAGCAGTACTTC. The gene calls are TRBV30 and TRBJ2-7; no reliable D call. V dropped 2 bases and J dropped 0 bases, with 11 bases sitting between them. The germline CDR1 and CDR2 sequences are GTSNPN and SVGIG (reference sequence). This CDR3 contains 14 residues.

This clone was counted only a few times. V usage is TRBV28 and J usage is TRBJ1-6; 9 bases align to TRBD1. The CDR3 totals 13 residues. V lost 10 bases, J lost 10 bases, and 8 bases stayed unmatched. Germline V gene data show CDR1 as MDHEN and CDR2 as SYDVKM. The CDR3: CATRDRVGSPLHF. The CDR3 nucleotides read TGTGCCACCAGGGACAGGGTAGGATCACCCCTCCACTTT.